These T cell receptor beta chains were read from a single sample in a study of T cell responses to AZD1222 COVID-19 vaccine. Sequencing used immunoSEQ multiplex PCR; TCRdb keeps in-frame clones, though not all of them. The sample lists under 140,000 clones, roughly 92% seen once, with roughly 2.5% in the top ten. This specimen was peripheral blood, taken 28 days after the second AZD1222 dose. The receptor set was obtained from an adult who received the AZD1222 COVID-19 vaccine. The CDR3 runs from the conserved cysteine through the conserved F or W. D genes are given only for firm matches. A row's size may be missing; if present it is once, few, many or a size class.

>TRBJ2-1|TRBV7-6|16|once|-
TGTGCCAGCAGCTTAGACTTCGCGGGCCTAAGGAATGAGCAGTTCTTC
CASSLDFAGLRNEQFF
>TRBJ1-2|TRBV18|15|-|-
TGTGCCAGCTCACCCCCGGGAGAGTATAACTATGGCTACACCTTC
CASSPPGEYNYGYTF
>TRBJ1-1|TRBV10-2|16|-|-
TGCGCCAGCAGCAACACCCCCGGAGGCCGAGGGACTGAAGCTTTCTTT
CASSNTPGGRGTEAFF
>TRBJ1-3|TRBV9|15|few|-
TGTGCCAGCAGCGTTTACTCAGGGGCTGGAAACACCATATATTTT
CASSVYSGAGNTIYF
>TRBJ1-2|TRBV19|13|-|TRBD1
TGTGCCAGTAGATTGACAGGGACGCTTGGCTACACCTTC
CASRLTGTLGYTF
>TRBJ1-5|TRBV28|16|-|-
TGTGCCAGCAGTCCGCCCACAGGGTTGCTTGGTCAGCCCCAGCATTTT
CASSPPTGLLGQPQHF
>TRBJ1-6|TRBV11-1|16|-|-
TGTGCCAGCAGCTTAGAGGGGAGCTCCTATAATTCACCCCTCCACTTT
CASSLEGSSYNSPLHF
>TRBJ2-5|TRBV12-1|19|-|-
TGTGCCAGCAGCTTTTCGCCGGGACAGGGGGCCGGGGTGGGTGAGACCCAGTACTTC
CASSFSPGQGAGVGETQYF
>TRBJ1-6|TRBV2|14|-|TRBD1
TGTGCCAGCAGTCTCCTAGGGGGCGAGTTAGCCCTCCACTTT
CASSLLGGELALHF
>TRBJ1-5|TRBV5-1|13|-|-
TGCGCCAGCAGCTTGCGGGGCGATCAGCCCCAGCATTTT
CASSLRGDQPQHF
>TRBJ1-1|TRBV7-9|15|-|-
TGTGCCAGCAGCCCGTGGCATGGGAAGAACACTGAAGCTTTCTTT
CASSPWHGKNTEAFF
>TRBJ1-4|TRBV16|15|-|-
TGTGCCAGCAGCCAATCGGGGGTCACTAATGAAAAACTGTTTTTT
CASSQSGVTNEKLFF
>TRBJ1-5|TRBV6-2/TRBV6-3|14|once|TRBD1
TGTGCCAGCAGTCCGACAGGGCGCAATCAGCCCCAGCATTTT
CASSPTGRNQPQHF
>TRBJ1-5|TRBV5-4|16|-|-
TGTGCCAGCAGCTTGGGGGGGCCAGGTGGCAATCAGCCCCAGCATTTT
CASSLGGPGGNQPQHF
>TRBJ1-1|TRBV5-1|18|-|TRBD1
TGCGCCAGCAGCTTGGTTGGTTTGGGACAGGGCTTCTTCACTGAAGCTTTCTTT
CASSLVGLGQGFFTEAFF
>TRBJ1-4|TRBV5-1|14|-|-
TGCGCCAGCAGCTTGGCTCAGGGTAATGAAAAACTGTTTTTT
CASSLAQGNEKLFF
>TRBJ2-5|TRBV18|14|-|-
TGTGCCAGCTCACCAGCGGTGGGGAAAGAGACCCAGTACTTC
CASSPAVGKETQYF
>TRBJ2-7|TRBV7-9|12|-|-
TGTGCCAGCAGCCGGACAGCCTACGAGCAGTACTTC
CASSRTAYEQYF
>TRBJ1-3|TRBV9|13|-|-
TGTGCCAGCAGCGTAAGTGAGGGAAACACCATATATTTT
CASSVSEGNTIYF
>TRBJ2-1|TRBV11-3|14|-|-
TGTGCCAGCAGCTTAGATGGGCAGTACAATGAGCAGTTCTTC
CASSLDGQYNEQFF
>TRBJ1-2|TRBV5-1|13|-|-
TGCGCCAGCAGCTTGAACGGGAACTATGGCTACACCTTC
CASSLNGNYGYTF
>TRBJ2-3|TRBV4-3|16|-|TRBD2
TGCGCCAGCAGCCAAGATGCGGGGGGGCCAGGAGATACGCAGTATTTT
CASSQDAGGPGDTQYF
>TRBJ2-7|TRBV6-2/TRBV6-3|14|-|-
TGTGCCAGCAGTTATAGGGGAGAAACCTACGAGCAGTACTTC
CASSYRGETYEQYF
>TRBJ1-2|TRBV7-2|12|-|-
TGTGCCAGCAGCCCTAGAGTAGGTGGCTACACCTTC
CASSPRVGGYTF
>TRBJ2-1|TRBV28|19|-|-
TGTGCCAGCAGTTCAGGACCCGAATTACGGACCTCGTCCTACAATGAGCAGTTCTTC
CASSSGPELRTSSYNEQFF
>TRBJ2-5|TRBV2|13|-|-
TGTGCCAGCAGTGGGAACCTAGTAGAGACCCAGTACTTC
CASSGNLVETQYF
>TRBJ2-3|TRBV5-1|15|-|-
TGCGCCAGCAGCGTAGACAACCACTTCACAGATACGCAGTATTTT
CASSVDNHFTDTQYF
>TRBJ2-2|TRBV6-4|16|-|TRBD2
TGTGCCAGCAGTGACTCGAGTAGCGGGACCACCGGGGAGCTGTTTTTT
CASSDSSSGTTGELFF
>TRBJ1-1|TRBV2|15|-|-
TGTGCCAGCATCTGGCAGGGGTGGGGGTCCACTGAAGCTTTCTTT
CASIWQGWGSTEAFF
>TRBJ2-4|TRBV24-1|18|-|-
TGTGCCACCAGTGATGGTAGGACAGAAACCATAGCCAAAAACATTCAGTACTTC
CATSDGRTETIAKNIQYF
>TRBJ1-6|TRBV27|14|once|-
TGTGCCAGCAGTTTTGTTTCATATAATTCACCCCTCCACTTT
CASSFVSYNSPLHF
>TRBJ1-2|TRBV28|14|-|-
TGTGCCAGCAGTTTCGCTGGGGATGGGGATGGCTACACCTTC
CASSFAGDGDGYTF
>TRBJ2-1|TRBV7-2|17|-|TRBD2
TGTGCCAGCAGCTCCTTTTCGGGGGGGCGTCCCTACAATGAGCAGTTCTTC
CASSSFSGGRPYNEQFF
>TRBJ2-7|TRBV19|15|-|TRBD2
TGTGTCCCGGAATTGGGAGGGCCATTGAGGGTCGAGCAGTACTTC
CVPELGGPLRVEQYF
>TRBJ2-3|TRBV5-6|16|-|-
TGTGCCAGCAGCTTGGCGCGTGTTACTAGCACAGATACGCAGTATTTT
CASSLARVTSTDTQYF
>TRBJ1-1|TRBV7-2|14|-|TRBD1
TGTGCCAGCAGCCCCAACAGGGGAAACACTGAAGCTTTCTTT
CASSPNRGNTEAFF
>TRBJ1-2|TRBV7-2|15|-|-
TGTGCCAGCAGCTTAGTCTCAGGGTCGAGCTATGGCTACACCTTC
CASSLVSGSSYGYTF
>TRBJ1-1|TRBV5-1|14|-|-
TGCGCCAGCAGCTTGTCAGGAGTGAACACTGAAGCTTTCTTT
CASSLSGVNTEAFF
>TRBJ1-5|TRBV24-1|15|-|-
TGTGCCACCAGTGACCGGACTGGAAGCAATCAGCCCCAGCATTTT
CATSDRTGSNQPQHF
>TRBJ1-5|TRBV6-2/TRBV6-3|13|-|-
TGTGCCAGCAGTTACTTTGGGAATCAGCCCCAGCATTTT
CASSYFGNQPQHF
>TRBJ2-1|TRBV7-3|13|-|-
TGTGCCAGCAGCAACCGGGACAACAATGAGCAGTTCTTC
CASSNRDNNEQFF